This T cell receptor beta chain was observed in a study of blood T cell repertoires in COVID-19. The overall study: Some COVID-19 samples were acute and others convalescent; all came from the United States, Italy and Spain. PBMCs, B-cell-depleted T cells, or T cells provided the cDNA or gDNA that made up the material.

The CDR3 is 14 amino acids. With 5 bases removed from V and 2 bases from J, the gap between germline ends came to 12 bases. The germline V gene encodes CDR1 SGHTA and CDR2 FQGNSA. Original handling: By means of reference gene primer amplification, nucleated cell counts were estimated. The method was immunoSEQ multiplex PCR; TCRdb's version includes in-frame clones alone and lacks a portion of them. V and J calls and clone size are as listed in that table; D and trimming were resolved from the DNA. This table has about 67,000 clones, around 88% appearing once. This clonotype originated in a woman of 80 years or more with acute or convalescent COVID-19. The gene calls are TRBV7-2 and TRBJ2-5, with D perhaps TRBD2 (5 bases). Source material: peripheral blood. Here the CDR3 reads CASSPTKTQETQYF. The CDR3 bases are TGTGCCAGCAGCCCGACTAAAACACAAGAGACCCAGTACTTC.